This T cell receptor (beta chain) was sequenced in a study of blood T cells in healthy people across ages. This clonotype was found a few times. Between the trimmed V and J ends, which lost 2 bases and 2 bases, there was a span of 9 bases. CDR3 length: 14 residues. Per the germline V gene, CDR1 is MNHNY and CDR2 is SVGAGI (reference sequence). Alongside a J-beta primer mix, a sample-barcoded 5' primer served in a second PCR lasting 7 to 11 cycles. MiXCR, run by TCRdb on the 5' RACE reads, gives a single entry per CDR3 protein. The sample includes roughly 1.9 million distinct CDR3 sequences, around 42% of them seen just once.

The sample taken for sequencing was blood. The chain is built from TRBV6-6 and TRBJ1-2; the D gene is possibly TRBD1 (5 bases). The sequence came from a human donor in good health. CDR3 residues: CASSYGAVNYGYTF. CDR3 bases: TGTGCCAGCAGTTACGGGGCGGTGAACTATGGCTACACCTTC.